The clone carrying this T cell receptor (beta chain) has ten or more counts. Its antigen is still unknown. The data were obtained in a study of T cells after yellow fever vaccination. Study-wide results and caveats: Subsequent booster samples again held most clones from primary vaccination (under 98% CD4, about 85% CD8).

Using its own MiXCR run on the 5' RACE reads, TCRdb lists one record per CDR3 protein. The data contain fewer than 150,000 distinct CDR3 sequences, 7.7% of them singletons. The CDR3 covers 15 residues. V lost 2 bases to trimming and J lost 4 bases, with 13 bases between them. Germline V gene data show CDR1 as SGHAT and CDR2 as FQNNGV. Material: CD4+ T cells sorted from PBMCs, obtained 5 days after the yellow fever booster vaccination. This receptor was identified in a man aged 30 to 39 who received the YFV17D yellow fever vaccine. This rearrangement joins TRBV11-2 to TRBJ2-3; maybe TRBD1 (6 bases). CDR3 in DNA: TGTGCCAGCAGCTTATTGGCAGGGGCCCCAGATACGCAGTATTTT. This encodes CASSLLAGAPDTQYF.